The clone carrying this TCR beta chain was recorded at least ten times. Its antigen is still unknown. The data originate from a study of shared clonotypes between healthy human individuals. The study ran the assay at deep level. Assay: immunoSEQ multiplex PCR; the TCRdb copy retains only in-frame clones and omits some. The sample has about 490,000 clones, roughly four fifths seen once; the top ten hold about an eighth. General study results and limits: There were few donors, and this limited the genetic and exposure-history diversity represented. Sampling covered nothing but blood. Tissue TCR repertoires likely differ from those found in blood.

Germline V gives CDR1 LNHDA, CDR2 SQIVND (reference sequence). This CDR3 has 16 amino acids. The trim removed 5 bases at V and 5 bases at J, leaving 13 bases unmatched. The source of this sequence is a woman aged 40 to 50 in good health. Some clones in this sample may be carry-over from other donors' samples. The specimen was PBMCs. This chain connects TRBV19 to TRBJ1-2, with 8 bases aligning to TRBD1. The CDR3 loop is CASSFKPRTGIYGYTF. CDR3 coding DNA: TGTGCCAGTAGTTTCAAACCGCGGACAGGGATATATGGCTACACCTTC.